These T cell receptor beta chains were read from a single sample in a study of cytotoxic CD8 clonotypes in ibrutinib-treated CLL. Only in-frame clones appear in the TCRdb table, and some are missing; sequencing was by immunoSEQ multiplex PCR. Of approximately 90,000 clones listed, about 74% are singletons. The sequencing here drew on PBMCs, taken after 24 months of ibrutinib treatment. These receptors were obtained from a human donor with chronic lymphocytic leukemia. CDR3s include the opening cysteine and the closing phenylalanine or tryptophan. A D gene is named only where the DNA matches it firmly. Clone size is not always given. Where it is, it says once, few, many or a class for expanded clones.

d_call	v_call	clone_size	j_call	cdr3_nt	cdr3_aa
TRBD1	TRBV28	NA	TRBJ1-4	TGTGCCAGCAGTTTACCCCTTGGGACAGCAACTAATGAAAAACTGTTTTTT	CASSLPLGTATNEKLFF
TRBD2	TRBV4-1	NA	TRBJ2-7	TGCGCCAGCAGCCAACTCGGGACTAGCGGCCCCTACGAGCAGTACTTC	CASSQLGTSGPYEQYF
NA	TRBV5-4	NA	TRBJ2-3	TGTGCCAGCAGCTTCGGACAAGACACAGATACGCAGTATTTT	CASSFGQDTDTQYF
TRBD1	TRBV28	once	TRBJ1-2	TGTGCCAGCAGTTCAGGGGGTAGTGGCTACACCTTC	CASSSGGSGYTF
NA	TRBV19	few	TRBJ2-1	TGTGCAAGTAGTTCCTACAATGAGCAGTTCTTC	CASSSYNEQFF
NA	TRBV6-1	few	TRBJ1-2	TGTGCCAGCAGTGAAGAGGCCGGGTGGGGCTACACCTTC	CASSEEAGWGYTF
NA	TRBV6-5	NA	TRBJ1-3	TGTGCCAGCAGTTACTCGATTAGGGAGGGAAACACCATATATTTT	CASSYSIREGNTIYF
NA	TRBV2	NA	TRBJ2-3	TGTGCCAGCAGCAGGGGGCGGGGGGCAGATACGCAGTATTTT	CASSRGRGADTQYF
NA	TRBV27	once	TRBJ2-6	TGTGCCAGCAGTTCCCATCCCCCACAGGGAACCGTTGGGGCCAACGTCCTGACTTTC	CASSSHPPQGTVGANVLTF
TRBD2	TRBV5-1	NA	TRBJ2-1	TGCGCCAGCAGCTTTAATGCGGGAGGCTCCTACAATGAGCAGTTCTTC	CASSFNAGGSYNEQFF
TRBD1	TRBV7-9	NA	TRBJ2-3	TGTGCCAGCAGCAAGGGATCCGGACAGGGGACCACAGATACGCAGTATTTT	CASSKGSGQGTTDTQYF
TRBD1	TRBV4-1	NA	TRBJ2-2	TGCGCCAGCAGCCAAGCCCCCGGGGGACAGGGGTTGGTACCCGGGGAGCTGTTTTTT	CASSQAPGGQGLVPGELFF
NA	TRBV18	few	TRBJ1-1	TGTGCCAGCTCACCACTGGGGTATGGCACTGAAGCTTTCTTT	CASSPLGYGTEAFF
NA	TRBV18	NA	TRBJ1-5	TGTGCCAGCTCACCAGGAAAGAGGACCCAGGGTGATACAACCGCTAATCAGCCCCAGCATTTT	CASSPGKRTQGDTTANQPQHF
NA	TRBV28	NA	TRBJ1-5	TGTGCCAGCAGTTTCAATCAGCCCCAGCATTTT	CASSFNQPQHF
NA	TRBV7-9	NA	TRBJ2-4	TGTGCCAGCAGCTTACCGGGGTTGGGCAAAAACATTCAGTACTTC	CASSLPGLGKNIQYF
NA	TRBV7-9	NA	TRBJ2-1	TGTGCCAGCAGCTTATGGGGGCAAGATGAGCAGTTCTTC	CASSLWGQDEQFF